What follows are 21 T cell receptor beta chains derived from one specimen sequenced in a study of cytomegalovirus exposure and HLA in healthy donors (dated by TCRdb to 2016 to 2017). The method behind the library was the immunoSEQ multiplex PCR assay. For the multiplex PCR, a mixture combining 60 forward primers for TCR Vbeta segments and 13 reverse primers for TCR Jbeta segments was used. TCRdb limited this immuneACCESS table to in-frame rearrangements with V and J called. A share of clones is missing; checked studies link under half to unresolved V genes, and the rest is unexplained. For this sample there are about 89,000 clones; under 80% appear just once. Roughly 1.5% of the sample is held by the ten biggest clonotypes. The sample comprised PBMCs. Source of these receptors: a male donor in good health and CMV-seronegative.

The V and J genes are TRBV19 and TRBJ1-4; 8 bases line up with TRBD1. J gave up 7 bases and V 4 bases, and 2 bases lay outside the gene matches. CDR1 LNHDA and CDR2 SQIVND come from the germline V gene (reference sequence). This CDR3 region has 13 residues. CDR3 nucleotides: TGTGCCAGTAGTAACCAGGGGGCTGAAAAACTGTTTTTT. Translation: CASSNQGAEKLFF.

The rearrangement joins TRBV27 to TRBJ2-3; TRBD2 aligns across 10 bases. Germline lookup yields CDR1 MNHEY and CDR2 SMNVEV (reference sequence). This CDR3 is 15 amino acids long. The V gene end was trimmed by 4 bases and the J gene end by 4 bases; junction bases not matched to a gene: 5. CDR3 sequence: CASSSLAGESDTQYF. The CDR3 DNA is TGTGCCAGCAGTTCCCTAGCGGGGGAGTCAGATACGCAGTATTTT.

The chain is built from TRBV28 and TRBJ1-5, with TRBD1 matching 8 bases. Trimming removed 2 bases from V and 5 bases from J; junction bases left unmatched: 5. Germline CDR1 MDHEN, CDR2 SYDVKM. CDR3 length: 15 amino acids. CDR3 in amino acids: CASSLVAGGYQPQHF. The CDR3 bases are TGTGCCAGCAGTTTAGTCGCAGGGGGCTATCAGCCCCAGCATTTT. Using reference TRBV28 and TRBJ1-5 for the parts outside the CDR3, the full variable domain is DVKVTQSSRYLVKRTGEKVFLECVQDMDHENMFWYRQDPGLGLRLIYFSYDVKMKEKGDIPEGYSVSREKKERFSLILESASTNQTSMYLCASSLVAGGYQPQHFGDGTRLSIL.

On this clone itself: The sample has other DNA sequences that encode this CDR3 too. The V and J genes are TRBV30 and TRBJ1-5, with 7 nucleotides matching TRBD1. The V segment lost 0 bases and the J segment 7 bases; nucleotides outside the gene matches: 3. This CDR3 contains 13 residues. Germline V gives CDR1 GTSNPN, CDR2 SVGIG (reference sequence). This chain's CDR3 is CAWSVQGGQPQHF. Here the CDR3 DNA reads TGTGCCTGGAGTGTGCAGGGGGGACAGCCCCAGCATTTT.

This chain uses TRBV28 with TRBJ2-7; perhaps TRBD2 as D (6 bases). The CDR3 covers 17 residues. Germline assignment: CDR1 MDHEN and CDR2 SYDVKM. Trimming took off 4 bases at V and 5 bases at J, with 24 bases between the two ends. As DNA, the CDR3 is TGTGCCAGCAGTTCCCCCCAGGCGGGGAGTAGAGGGAACGAGCAGTACTTC. Translated: CASSSPQAGSRGNEQYF.

The chain combines TRBV11-3 with TRBJ2-2; 7 bases map to TRBD1. CDR1 is SGHNT, CDR2 YENEEA, per germline. V lost 5 bases and J lost 6; bases outside the gene matches: 9. The CDR3 spans 15 residues. The CDR3 region is CASSRQQGVPGELFF. Written as DNA, the CDR3 is TGTGCCAGCAGCCGCCAGCAGGGGGTCCCCGGGGAGCTGTTTTTT.

The chain carries TRBV10-1 and TRBJ1-1, with D perhaps TRBD1 (6 bases). Germline-derived CDR1 and CDR2 are WNHNN and SYGVQD (reference sequence). The CDR3 is 14 amino acids. Trimming removed 8 bases from V and 2 bases from J, with 15 bases in between. CDR3 nucleotide sequence: TGCGCCAGCTCTTTTGGGGGCCGAAACACTGAAGCTTTCTTT. Its protein product is CASSFGGRNTEAFF.

The chain links TRBV6-1 to TRBJ1-5, with 9 bases aligning to TRBD1. The CDR3 has 13 residues. J was trimmed by 6 bases and V by 5 bases; bases with no gene match: 2. Germline assignment: CDR1 MNHNS and CDR2 SASEGT. Here the CDR3 reads CASSWDRAQPQHF. The CDR3 DNA reads TGTGCCAGCAGTTGGGACAGGGCTCAGCCCCAGCATTTT.

The chain joins TRBV5-1 to TRBJ2-5; no reliable D call. Germline V gene sequence: CDR1 SGHRS, CDR2 YFSETQ. The CDR3 covers 12 residues. V lost 2 bases and J lost 5, with 7 bases in between. CDR3 loop: CASSFELETQYF. DNA of the CDR3: TGCGCCAGCAGCTTCGAGTTGGAGACCCAGTACTTC.

The gene calls are TRBV18 and TRBJ1-1, with a tentative D call TRBD1 (5 bases). V was clipped by 4 bases and J by 0 bases, with 12 bases between them. The CDR3 covers 15 residues. Germline V gene data show CDR1 as KGHSH and CDR2 as LQKENI. In nucleotides, the CDR3 is TGTGCCAGCTCACTACCGACAGCCGTGAACACTGAAGCTTTCTTT. Its translation: CASSLPTAVNTEAFF. Supplemented by reference TRBV18 and TRBJ1-1, the full variable domain reads NAGVMQNPRHLVRRRGQEARLRCSPMKGHSHVYWYRQLPEEGLKFMVYLQKENIIDESGMPKERFSAEFPKEGPSILRIQQVVRGDSAAYFCASSLPTAVNTEAFFGQGTRLTVV.

This clone has a handful of counts. This chain connects TRBV18 to TRBJ1-3, with D perhaps TRBD1 (5 bases). The V gene's germline CDR1 is KGHSH and CDR2 LQKENI. V dropped 3 bases and J dropped 2 bases, with 14 bases sitting between them. The CDR3 consists of 16 residues. The CDR3 spells CASSPQKQVTGNTIYF. CDR3 nucleotide sequence: TGTGCCAGCTCACCTCAGAAACAGGTCACTGGAAACACCATATATTTT.

The rearrangement uses TRBV19 and TRBJ1-2; TRBD1 aligns across 9 bases. The V and J ends lost 7 bases and 5 bases, in that order; junction bases with no gene match: 11. Germline V CDR1 and CDR2: LNHDA, SQIVND (reference sequence). The CDR3 contains 15 residues. CDR3 sequence (DNA): TGTGCCAGTATTGGAGGGACAGGGTCGGAGTATGGCTACACCTTC. This encodes CASIGGTGSEYGYTF. The whole variable domain, remainder taken from reference TRBV19 and TRBJ1-2, is DGGITQSPKYLFRKEGQNVTLSCEQNLNHDAMYWYRQDPGQGLRLIYYSQIVNDFQKGDIAEGYSVSREKKESFPLTVTSAQKNPTAFYLCASIGGTGSEYGYTFGSGTRLTVV.

The chain uses TRBV6-1 and TRBJ2-7; D is unclear. V shed 0 bases and J shed 0 bases, with 15 bases lying between them. This CDR3 is built from 17 residues. The V gene's germline CDR1 is MNHNS and CDR2 SASEGT. Here the CDR3 DNA reads TGTGCCAGCAGTGAAGCGCGATGGAACCCTAGCTCCTACGAGCAGTACTTC. Translation gives CASSEARWNPSSYEQYF.

The chain is built from TRBV7-8 and TRBJ1-2, with D possibly TRBD1 on 5 matching bases. Germline CDR1 and CDR2: SGHVS and FQNEAQ. The length of the CDR3 is 12 residues. Trimming cost V 2 bases and J 9 bases, with 10 bases left between them. The CDR3 is CASSLSRASYTF. Written as DNA, the CDR3 is TGTGCCAGCAGCTTATCCAGGGCTAGCTACACCTTC.

CDR3 sequence: CASSYRQGEVYEQYF. CDR3 nucleotide sequence: TGTGCCAGCAGTTACCGACAGGGGGAAGTCTACGAGCAGTACTTC. The chain employs TRBV6-5 and TRBJ2-7; TRBD1 aligns across 9 bases. From germline, CDR1 is MNHEY and CDR2 SVGAGI. CDR3 length equals 15 residues. The J segment lost 3 bases and the V segment lost 2 bases, leaving 5 bases of the junction unmatched.

This chain uses TRBV11-3 with TRBJ1-1, with D perhaps matching TRBD1 (5 bases). Germline assignment: CDR1 SGHNT and CDR2 YENEEA. The CDR3 totals 15 residues. V shed 3 bases and J shed 1 base, with 12 bases lying between them. The CDR3 DNA follows: TGTGCCAGCAGCTTCGGAGGGACGGCGAACACTGAAGCTTTCTTT. Its translation is CASSFGGTANTEAFF.

J is TRBJ1-1 and V is TRBV28; D gene unclear. With 3 bases removed from V and 0 bases from J, the gap between germline ends came to 11 bases. The CDR3 contains 15 residues. Germline loops: CDR1 MDHEN, CDR2 SYDVKM. The CDR3 spells CASSFLVELNTEAFF. The DNA for the CDR3 is TGTGCCAGCAGTTTTTTAGTGGAGTTGAACACTGAAGCTTTCTTT.

This chain connects TRBV7-9 to TRBJ2-7; TRBD2 might be the D (6 bases). The V end was cut by 1 base, the J end by 0 bases, with 7 bases between. This CDR3 comprises 14 residues. CDR1 and CDR2 (germline): SEHNR, FQNEAQ (reference sequence). The CDR3, as DNA: TGTGCCAGCAGCTTAGAGGGAGGCTCCTACGAGCAGTACTTC. As protein: CASSLEGGSYEQYF.

V and J are TRBV28 and TRBJ1-3; possible D gene TRBD1, 5 bases. The CDR3 is made up of 16 amino acids. Per germline, CDR1 MDHEN and CDR2 SYDVKM. V lost 7 bases and J lost 2, with 18 bases in between. This chain's CDR3 is CASTLGTLAAGNTIYF. The CDR3, as DNA: TGTGCCAGCACCCTAGGGACTCTCGCAGCTGGAAACACCATATATTTT.

This chain uses TRBV5-1 with TRBJ1-2; 8 positions match TRBD1. Looked up from germline, CDR1 is SGHRS and CDR2 is YFSETQ. CDR3 length equals 16 residues. Trimming at V came to 5 bases and at J to 4 bases, leaving 13 bases not matched to a gene. CDR3 DNA: TGCGCCAGCAGACTCGACCGGGCAGGGGGCAGCTATGGCTACACCTTC. Its protein is CASRLDRAGGSYGYTF.

The rearrangement links TRBV19 to TRBJ2-1, with 7 bases matching TRBD1. The CDR3 length is 18 residues. The V gene's germline CDR1 is LNHDA and CDR2 SQIVND (reference sequence). With 5 bases clipped from V and 3 bases from J, the junction kept 16 bases outside the gene matches. The CDR3: CASSHNRGGRGLYNEQFF. As DNA, the CDR3 is TGTGCCAGTAGTCACAATCGAGGGGGCAGAGGTCTCTACAATGAGCAGTTCTTC. The entire variable domain, with the rest obtained from reference TRBV19 and TRBJ2-1, is as follows: DGGITQSPKYLFRKEGQNVTLSCEQNLNHDAMYWYRQDPGQGLRLIYYSQIVNDFQKGDIAEGYSVSREKKESFPLTVTSAQKNPTAFYLCASSHNRGGRGLYNEQFFGPGTRLTVL.